Sequencing of this T cell receptor (beta chain) was carried out in a study of blood T cell repertoires in COVID-19. The ends lost 0 bases at V and 1 base at J; junction bases unmatched: 12. The CDR3 consists of 19 residues. Germline-derived CDR1 and CDR2 are KGHSH and LQKENI. Data came from immunoSEQ multiplex PCR; TCRdb stores just in-frame clones and leaves some out. The data hold more than 60,000 clones, with over 75% observed a single time. Input material: peripheral blood. This TCR was recovered from a human donor in a cohort sampled during active COVID-19. This sequence joins TRBV18 and TRBJ2-4; 7 bases agree with TRBD1. The DNA of the CDR3 is TGTGCCAGCTCACCACCGATGGCAGGGGGAAGGACGGCCAAAAACATTCAGTACTTC. Translation: CASSPPMAGGRTAKNIQYF.